The rows below give T cell receptor beta chains drawn from one sample of a study of shared clonotypes between healthy human individuals. TCRdb keeps only in-frame clones here, not all; method: immunoSEQ multiplex PCR. The sample has around 500,000 clones; 79% are singletons. The sequenced material came from PBMCs. Receptors were obtained from a woman in her thirties or forties in good health. Some clones in this sample may be carry-over from other donors' samples. CDR3s include the opening cysteine and the closing phenylalanine or tryptophan. D genes are given only for firm matches. Size tells how often a clone was seen (once, few, many) or the class of an expanded clone, and some rows leave it out.

v_gene: TRBV7-2
abundance: -
j_gene: TRBJ2-5
d_gene: TRBD1
CDR3aa: CASSKRTGAETQYF
CDR3nt: TGTGCCAGCAGCAAACGGACAGGGGCAGAGACCCAGTACTTC

v_gene: TRBV21-1
abundance: once
j_gene: TRBJ2-5
d_gene: -
CDR3aa: CASGLNETQYF
CDR3nt: TGTGCCAGTGGACTCAATGAGACCCAGTACTTC

v_gene: TRBV4-2
abundance: -
j_gene: TRBJ2-3
d_gene: -
CDR3aa: CASSQDRFSRDTQYF
CDR3nt: TGTGCCAGCAGCCAAGATAGGTTCTCTAGAGATACGCAGTATTTT

v_gene: TRBV5-4
abundance: -
j_gene: TRBJ1-2
d_gene: TRBD1
CDR3aa: CASSLGGGQGRNGYTF
CDR3nt: TGTGCCAGCAGCTTGGGGGGCGGACAGGGACGGAATGGCTACACCTTC

v_gene: TRBV7-9
abundance: -
j_gene: TRBJ1-5
d_gene: -
CDR3aa: CASSLGGLNQPQHF
CDR3nt: TGTGCCAGCAGCTTGGGGGGTCTAAATCAGCCCCAGCATTTT

v_gene: TRBV5-1
abundance: -
j_gene: TRBJ1-4
d_gene: -
CDR3aa: CASSRTMGEKLFF
CDR3nt: TGTGCCAGCAGCAGGACAATGGGAGAAAAACTGTTTTTT

v_gene: TRBV4-3
abundance: -
j_gene: TRBJ2-7
d_gene: TRBD2
CDR3aa: CASSQDPPPGGHEQYF
CDR3nt: TGCGCCAGCAGCCAAGACCCCCCCCCGGGGGGGCACGAGCAGTACTTC

v_gene: TRBV10-3
abundance: -
j_gene: TRBJ2-1
d_gene: TRBD2
CDR3aa: CAISESRAGAGYNEQFF
CDR3nt: TGTGCCATCAGTGAGTCGAGGGCGGGAGCAGGGTATAATGAGCAGTTCTTC

v_gene: TRBV10-3
abundance: few
j_gene: TRBJ2-3
d_gene: -
CDR3aa: CAIAGGGLGNTQYF
CDR3nt: TGTGCCATCGCGGGCGGAGGACTGGGGAATACGCAGTATTTT

v_gene: TRBV28
abundance: -
j_gene: TRBJ1-1
d_gene: -
CDR3aa: CASSFSTEAFF
CDR3nt: TGTGCCAGCAGTTTCTCCACTGAAGCTTTCTTT

v_gene: TRBV6-5
abundance: -
j_gene: TRBJ2-7
d_gene: -
CDR3aa: CASSYGVEQYF
CDR3nt: TGTGCCAGCAGTTACGGTGTCGAGCAGTACTTC

v_gene: TRBV10-3
abundance: -
j_gene: TRBJ2-3
d_gene: -
CDR3aa: CAISEGDTQYF
CDR3nt: TGTGCCATCAGTGAGGGAGATACGCAGTATTTT

v_gene: TRBV29-1
abundance: -
j_gene: TRBJ2-7
d_gene: TRBD2
CDR3aa: CSCSGIGGEQYF
CDR3nt: TGCAGCTGTAGCGGGATCGGCGGCGAGCAGTACTTC

v_gene: TRBV29-1
abundance: -
j_gene: TRBJ2-7
d_gene: -
CDR3aa: CSVLDTGKAYEQYF
CDR3nt: TGCAGCGTCCTGGACACGGGAAAGGCCTACGAGCAGTACTTC

v_gene: TRBV5-4
abundance: -
j_gene: TRBJ1-1
d_gene: -
CDR3aa: CASSSDTEAFF
CDR3nt: TGTGCCAGCAGCTCCGATACTGAAGCTTTCTTT

v_gene: TRBV2
abundance: -
j_gene: TRBJ1-1
d_gene: -
CDR3aa: CASSDWGQGDTEAFF
CDR3nt: TGTGCCAGCAGTGATTGGGGGCAGGGTGACACTGAAGCTTTCTTT

v_gene: TRBV9
abundance: few
j_gene: TRBJ1-1
d_gene: -
CDR3aa: CASSVATGTEAFF
CDR3nt: TGTGCCAGCAGCGTAGCTACAGGCACTGAAGCTTTCTTT

v_gene: TRBV18
abundance: few
j_gene: TRBJ1-4
d_gene: TRBD1
CDR3aa: CASSPLRDRPTNEKLFF
CDR3nt: TGTGCCAGCTCACCACTGAGGGACAGACCAACTAATGAAAAACTGTTTTTT

v_gene: TRBV29-1
abundance: -
j_gene: TRBJ1-2
d_gene: -
CDR3aa: CSVEAPGRHGYTF
CDR3nt: TGCAGCGTTGAAGCCCCTGGGAGGCATGGCTACACCTTC

v_gene: TRBV5-1
abundance: many
j_gene: TRBJ2-6
d_gene: -
CDR3aa: CASSPYGTSGANVLTF
CDR3nt: TGCGCCAGCAGCCCCTACGGAACATCTGGGGCCAACGTCCTGACTTTC

v_gene: TRBV7-9
abundance: -
j_gene: TRBJ2-2
d_gene: TRBD2
CDR3aa: CASSSPYSGRDPGELFF
CDR3nt: TGTGCCAGCAGCTCCCCGTATAGCGGGAGGGACCCCGGGGAGCTGTTTTTT

v_gene: TRBV5-8
abundance: -
j_gene: TRBJ2-2
d_gene: -
CDR3aa: CASCRVANTGELFF
CDR3nt: TGTGCCAGCTGCAGGGTAGCGAACACCGGGGAGCTGTTTTTT

v_gene: TRBV14
abundance: many
j_gene: TRBJ1-4
d_gene: -
CDR3aa: CASSQVIEKLFF
CDR3nt: TGTGCCAGCAGCCAAGTAATCGAAAAACTGTTTTTT

v_gene: TRBV18
abundance: -
j_gene: TRBJ2-5
d_gene: -
CDR3aa: CASSLYQETQYF
CDR3nt: TGTGCCAGCTCACTTTACCAAGAGACCCAGTACTTC

v_gene: TRBV15
abundance: -
j_gene: TRBJ1-5
d_gene: -
CDR3aa: CATSRGQLRVGGNQPQHF
CDR3nt: TGTGCCACCAGCAGAGGACAGCTCCGGGTGGGTGGCAATCAGCCCCAGCATTTT

v_gene: TRBV5-1
abundance: -
j_gene: TRBJ2-7
d_gene: -
CDR3aa: CASSLVGSSYEQYF
CDR3nt: TGCGCCAGCAGCTTGGTCGGGAGTTCCTACGAGCAGTACTTC

v_gene: TRBV6-1
abundance: -
j_gene: TRBJ2-7
d_gene: TRBD1
CDR3aa: CASGPTGVYEQYF
CDR3nt: TGTGCCAGCGGGCCGACAGGGGTCTACGAGCAGTACTTC

v_gene: TRBV25-1
abundance: few
j_gene: TRBJ2-1
d_gene: -
CDR3aa: CASSLDSGYEQFF
CDR3nt: TGTGCCAGCAGCTTGGACAGTGGCTATGAGCAGTTCTTC

v_gene: TRBV7-2
abundance: -
j_gene: TRBJ2-5
d_gene: -
CDR3aa: CASNTAGTSVETQYF
CDR3nt: TGTGCCAGCAACACGGCGGGGACATCAGTAGAGACCCAGTACTTC

v_gene: TRBV2
abundance: few
j_gene: TRBJ2-7
d_gene: TRBD1
CDR3aa: CASSEWDRGSVEQYF
CDR3nt: TGTGCCAGCAGTGAGTGGGACAGGGGGTCTGTCGAGCAGTACTTC

v_gene: TRBV6-6
abundance: -
j_gene: TRBJ2-5
d_gene: TRBD2
CDR3aa: CASKYDGLAGRETQYF
CDR3nt: TGTGCCAGCAAATATGATGGACTAGCGGGCAGAGAGACCCAGTACTTC

v_gene: TRBV6-1
abundance: -
j_gene: TRBJ2-7
d_gene: -
CDR3aa: CASSGAAPTYEQYF
CDR3nt: TGTGCCAGCAGTGGGGCAGCCCCGACCTACGAGCAGTACTTC

v_gene: TRBV2
abundance: -
j_gene: TRBJ2-7
d_gene: -
CDR3aa: CASSDSAVFSYEQYF
CDR3nt: TGTGCCAGCAGTGATTCGGCGGTATTCTCCTACGAGCAGTACTTC

v_gene: TRBV7-3
abundance: -
j_gene: TRBJ2-7
d_gene: TRBD2
CDR3aa: CASRSGLATPYEQYF
CDR3nt: TGTGCCAGCAGGTCCGGACTAGCGACTCCCTACGAGCAGTACTTC

v_gene: TRBV7-7
abundance: -
j_gene: TRBJ2-5
d_gene: -
CDR3aa: CASSPNPVGGLYQETQYF
CDR3nt: TGTGCCAGCAGTCCAAACCCCGTTGGGGGGCTTTACCAAGAGACCCAGTACTTC

v_gene: TRBV2
abundance: -
j_gene: TRBJ2-7
d_gene: TRBD2
CDR3aa: CASRGAEGTSVYEQYF
CDR3nt: TGTGCCAGCAGAGGGGCGGAAGGGACTAGCGTCTACGAGCAGTACTTC

v_gene: TRBV9
abundance: -
j_gene: TRBJ2-2
d_gene: -
CDR3aa: CASSGGGGYTGELFF
CDR3nt: TGTGCCAGCAGCGGCGGAGGCGGGTACACCGGGGAGCTGTTTTTT

v_gene: TRBV30
abundance: -
j_gene: TRBJ1-2
d_gene: -
CDR3aa: CAWYWLDYGYTF
CDR3nt: TGTGCCTGGTACTGGCTGGACTATGGCTACACCTTC

v_gene: TRBV5-6
abundance: -
j_gene: TRBJ2-3
d_gene: TRBD2
CDR3aa: CASSLGIAGAGADTQYF
CDR3nt: TGTGCCAGCAGCTTGGGGATAGCGGGAGCGGGCGCAGATACGCAGTATTTT

v_gene: TRBV11-2
abundance: -
j_gene: TRBJ2-5
d_gene: TRBD1
CDR3aa: CASSPRGRGETQYF
CDR3nt: TGTGCCAGCAGCCCCAGGGGGCGCGGGGAGACCCAGTACTTC

v_gene: TRBV5-1
abundance: -
j_gene: TRBJ2-3
d_gene: -
CDR3aa: CASSLGLFQITDTQYF
CDR3nt: TGCGCCAGCAGCTTGGGCCTTTTTCAGATCACAGATACGCAGTATTTT

v_gene: TRBV10-1
abundance: few
j_gene: TRBJ2-3
d_gene: TRBD2
CDR3aa: CASIPGLAGASTDTQYF
CDR3nt: TGCGCCAGCATTCCGGGACTAGCGGGAGCGAGCACAGATACGCAGTATTTT

v_gene: TRBV2
abundance: -
j_gene: TRBJ2-7
d_gene: -
CDR3aa: CASSEGWDAYEQYF
CDR3nt: TGTGCCAGCAGTGAAGGGTGGGATGCCTACGAGCAGTACTTC

v_gene: TRBV10-3
abundance: -
j_gene: TRBJ2-7
d_gene: TRBD2
CDR3aa: CAIGAFGRDYEQYF
CDR3nt: TGTGCCATCGGGGCCTTCGGGAGGGACTACGAGCAGTACTTC

v_gene: TRBV4-1
abundance: -
j_gene: TRBJ2-7
d_gene: -
CDR3aa: CASSQVQGSYEQYF
CDR3nt: TGCGCCAGCAGCCAAGTGCAGGGGAGCTACGAGCAGTACTTC

v_gene: TRBV15
abundance: -
j_gene: TRBJ2-3
d_gene: TRBD2
CDR3aa: CATSRVLAGAGTDTQYF
CDR3nt: TGTGCCACCAGCCGGGTACTAGCGGGCGCCGGCACAGATACGCAGTATTTT

v_gene: TRBV28
abundance: -
j_gene: TRBJ2-7
d_gene: -
CDR3aa: CASKKGGQGLYEQYF
CDR3nt: TGTGCCAGCAAAAAAGGGGGGCAGGGTCTCTACGAGCAGTACTTC

v_gene: TRBV5-4
abundance: -
j_gene: TRBJ2-5
d_gene: -
CDR3aa: CASSLAQGGQETQYF
CDR3nt: TGTGCCAGCAGCTTGGCTCAGGGTGGACAAGAGACCCAGTACTTC

v_gene: TRBV5-1
abundance: -
j_gene: TRBJ2-3
d_gene: -
CDR3aa: CASSLAGSTDTQYF
CDR3nt: TGCGCCAGCAGCTTGGCGGGAAGCACAGATACGCAGTATTTT

v_gene: TRBV5-4
abundance: -
j_gene: TRBJ2-3
d_gene: TRBD2
CDR3aa: CASSPGLAGAADTQYF
CDR3nt: TGTGCCAGCAGCCCTGGACTAGCGGGAGCGGCAGATACGCAGTATTTT